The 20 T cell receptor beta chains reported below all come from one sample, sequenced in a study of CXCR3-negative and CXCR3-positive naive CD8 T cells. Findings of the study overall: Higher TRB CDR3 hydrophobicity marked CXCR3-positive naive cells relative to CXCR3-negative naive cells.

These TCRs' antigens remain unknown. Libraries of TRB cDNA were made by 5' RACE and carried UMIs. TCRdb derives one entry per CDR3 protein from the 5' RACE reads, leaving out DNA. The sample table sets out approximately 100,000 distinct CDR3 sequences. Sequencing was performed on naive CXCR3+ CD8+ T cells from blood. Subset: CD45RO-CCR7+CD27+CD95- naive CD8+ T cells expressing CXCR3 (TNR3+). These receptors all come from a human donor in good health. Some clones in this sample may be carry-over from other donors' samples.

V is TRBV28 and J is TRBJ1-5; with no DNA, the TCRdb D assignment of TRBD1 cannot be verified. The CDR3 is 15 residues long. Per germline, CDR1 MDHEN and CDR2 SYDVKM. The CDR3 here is CASSWGTGGHQPQHF.

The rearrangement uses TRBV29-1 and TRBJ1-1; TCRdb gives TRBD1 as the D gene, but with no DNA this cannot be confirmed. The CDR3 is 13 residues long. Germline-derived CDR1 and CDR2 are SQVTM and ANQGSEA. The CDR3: CSVDPTGTPEAFF.

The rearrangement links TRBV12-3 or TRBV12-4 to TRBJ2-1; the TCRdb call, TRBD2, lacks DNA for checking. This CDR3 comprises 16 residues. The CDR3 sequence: CASSPPGTRSSVEQFF.

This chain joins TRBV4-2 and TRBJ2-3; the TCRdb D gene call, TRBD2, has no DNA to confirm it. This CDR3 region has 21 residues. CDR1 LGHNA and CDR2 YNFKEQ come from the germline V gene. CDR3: CASSQAIRLAGATLSTDTQYF.

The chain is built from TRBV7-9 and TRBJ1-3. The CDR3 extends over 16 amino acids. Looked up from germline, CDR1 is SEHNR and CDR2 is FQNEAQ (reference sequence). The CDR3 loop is CASSLVHGTPGNTIYF.

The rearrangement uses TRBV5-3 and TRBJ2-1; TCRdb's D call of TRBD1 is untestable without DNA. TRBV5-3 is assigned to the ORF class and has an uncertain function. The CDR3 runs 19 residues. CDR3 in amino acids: CARSLARGPGTGKDNEQFF.

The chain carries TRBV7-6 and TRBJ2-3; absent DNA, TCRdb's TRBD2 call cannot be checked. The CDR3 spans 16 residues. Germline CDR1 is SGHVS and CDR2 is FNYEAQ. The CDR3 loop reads CGSSLLVAGGRDTQYF.

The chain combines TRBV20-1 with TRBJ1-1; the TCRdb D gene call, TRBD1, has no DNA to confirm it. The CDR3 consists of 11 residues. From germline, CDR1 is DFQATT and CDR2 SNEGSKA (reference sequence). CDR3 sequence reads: CSAEGGTEAFF.

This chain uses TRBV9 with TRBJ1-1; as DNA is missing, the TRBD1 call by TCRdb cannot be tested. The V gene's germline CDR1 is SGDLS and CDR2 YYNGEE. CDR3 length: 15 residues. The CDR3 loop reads CASSVEGQGNTEAFF.

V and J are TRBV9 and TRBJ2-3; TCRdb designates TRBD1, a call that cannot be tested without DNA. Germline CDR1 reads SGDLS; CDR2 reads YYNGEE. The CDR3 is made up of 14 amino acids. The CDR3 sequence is CASTPDDSTDTQYF.

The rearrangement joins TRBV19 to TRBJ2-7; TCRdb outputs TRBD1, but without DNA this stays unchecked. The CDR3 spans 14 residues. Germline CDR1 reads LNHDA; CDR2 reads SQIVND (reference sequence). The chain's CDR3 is CASSIGTGNYEQYF. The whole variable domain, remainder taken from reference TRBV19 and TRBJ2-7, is DGGITQSPKYLFRKEGQNVTLSCEQNLNHDAMYWYRQDPGQGLRLIYYSQIVNDFQKGDIAEGYSVSREKKESFPLTVTSAQKNPTAFYLCASSIGTGNYEQYFGPGTRLTVT.

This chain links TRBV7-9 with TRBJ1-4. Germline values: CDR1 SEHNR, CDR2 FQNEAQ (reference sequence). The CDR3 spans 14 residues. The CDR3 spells CASSLGNTNEKLFF.

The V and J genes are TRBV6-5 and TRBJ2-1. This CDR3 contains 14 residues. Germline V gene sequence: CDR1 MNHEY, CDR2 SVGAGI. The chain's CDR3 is CASSQTRSYNEQFF.

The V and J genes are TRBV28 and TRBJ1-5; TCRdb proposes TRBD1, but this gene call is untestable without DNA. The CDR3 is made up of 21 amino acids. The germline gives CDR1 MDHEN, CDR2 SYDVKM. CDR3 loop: CASSSSSGTGALRNSNQPQHF.

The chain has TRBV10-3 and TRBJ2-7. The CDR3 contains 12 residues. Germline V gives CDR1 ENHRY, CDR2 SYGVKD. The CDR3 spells CAISERDYEQYF.

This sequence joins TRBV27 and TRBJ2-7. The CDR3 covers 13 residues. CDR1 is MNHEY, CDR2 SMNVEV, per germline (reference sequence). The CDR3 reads CASSLRRPYEQYF.

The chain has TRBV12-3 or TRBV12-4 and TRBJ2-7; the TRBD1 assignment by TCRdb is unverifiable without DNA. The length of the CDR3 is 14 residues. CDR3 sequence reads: CASSSRRDPYEQYF.

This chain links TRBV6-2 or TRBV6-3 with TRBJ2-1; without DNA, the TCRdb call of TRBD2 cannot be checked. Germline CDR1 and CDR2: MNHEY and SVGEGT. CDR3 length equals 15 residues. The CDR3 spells CASSYALAAYNEQFF.

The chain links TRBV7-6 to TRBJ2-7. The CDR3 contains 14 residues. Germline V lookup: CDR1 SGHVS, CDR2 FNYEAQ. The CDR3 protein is CASSLAGQSYEQYF.

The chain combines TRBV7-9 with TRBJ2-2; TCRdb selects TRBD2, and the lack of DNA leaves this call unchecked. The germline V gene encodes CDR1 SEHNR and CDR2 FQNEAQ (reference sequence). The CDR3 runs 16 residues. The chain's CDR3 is CASSLFLAGHTGELFF.